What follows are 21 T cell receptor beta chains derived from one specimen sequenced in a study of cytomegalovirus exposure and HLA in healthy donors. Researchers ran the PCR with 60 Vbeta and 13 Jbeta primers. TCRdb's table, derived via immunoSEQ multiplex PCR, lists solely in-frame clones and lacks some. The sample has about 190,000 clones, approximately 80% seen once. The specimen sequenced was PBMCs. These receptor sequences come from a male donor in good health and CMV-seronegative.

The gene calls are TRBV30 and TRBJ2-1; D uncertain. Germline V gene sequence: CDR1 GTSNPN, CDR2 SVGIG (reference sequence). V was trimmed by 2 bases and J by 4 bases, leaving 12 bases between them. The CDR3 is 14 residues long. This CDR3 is CAWSLDWVYNEQFF. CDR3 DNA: TGTGCCTGGAGTCTCGACTGGGTGTACAATGAGCAGTTCTTC.

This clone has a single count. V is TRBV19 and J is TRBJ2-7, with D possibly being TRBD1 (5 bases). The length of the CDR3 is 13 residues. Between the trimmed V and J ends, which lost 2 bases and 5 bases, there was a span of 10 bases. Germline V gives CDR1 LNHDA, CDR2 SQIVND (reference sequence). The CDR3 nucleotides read TGTGCCAGTAGTATAAACCAGGGAAACGAGCAGTACTTC. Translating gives CASSINQGNEQYF. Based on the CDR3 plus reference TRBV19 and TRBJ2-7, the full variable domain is DGGITQSPKYLFRKEGQNVTLSCEQNLNHDAMYWYRQDPGQGLRLIYYSQIVNDFQKGDIAEGYSVSREKKESFPLTVTSAQKNPTAFYLCASSINQGNEQYFGPGTRLTVT.

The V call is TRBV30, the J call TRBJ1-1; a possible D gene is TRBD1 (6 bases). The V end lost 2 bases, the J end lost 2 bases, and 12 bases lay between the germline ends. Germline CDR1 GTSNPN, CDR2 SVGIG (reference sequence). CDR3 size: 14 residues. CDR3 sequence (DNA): TGTGCCTGGAGTAACGGGGGGGCCAACACTGAAGCTTTCTTT. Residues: CAWSNGGANTEAFF. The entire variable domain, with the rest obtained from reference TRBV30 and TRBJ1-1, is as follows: SQTIHQWPATLVQPVGSPLSLECTVEGTSNPNLYWYRQAAGRGLQLLFYSVGIGQISSEVPQNLSASRPQDRQFILSSKKLLLSDSGFYLCAWSNGGANTEAFFGQGTRLTVV.

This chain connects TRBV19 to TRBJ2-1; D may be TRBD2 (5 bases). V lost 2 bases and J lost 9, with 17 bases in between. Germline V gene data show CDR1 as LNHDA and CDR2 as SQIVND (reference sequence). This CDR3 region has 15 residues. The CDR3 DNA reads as TGTGCCAGTAGTATAAGTCTAGCAGGAGTAATTGAGCAGTTCTTC. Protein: CASSISLAGVIEQFF.

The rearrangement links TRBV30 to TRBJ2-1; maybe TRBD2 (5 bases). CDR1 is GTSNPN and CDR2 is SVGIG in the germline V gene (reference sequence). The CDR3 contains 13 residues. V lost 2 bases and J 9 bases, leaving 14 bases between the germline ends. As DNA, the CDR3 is TGTGCCTGGAGTATGGTAGCTGAGGGTGAGCAGTTCTTC. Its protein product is CAWSMVAEGEQFF.

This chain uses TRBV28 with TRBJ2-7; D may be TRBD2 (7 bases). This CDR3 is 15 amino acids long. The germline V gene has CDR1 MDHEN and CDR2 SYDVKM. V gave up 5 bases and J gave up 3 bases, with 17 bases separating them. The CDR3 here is CASSTTNREGYEQYF. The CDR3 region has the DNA TGTGCCAGCAGTACCACAAACAGGGAGGGCTACGAGCAGTACTTC.

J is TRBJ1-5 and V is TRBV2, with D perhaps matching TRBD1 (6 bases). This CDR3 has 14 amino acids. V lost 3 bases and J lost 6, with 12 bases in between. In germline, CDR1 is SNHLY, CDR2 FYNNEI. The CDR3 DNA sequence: TGTGCCAGCAGTGAGAGGGGGATTGGTCAGCCCCAGCATTTT. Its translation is CASSERGIGQPQHF.

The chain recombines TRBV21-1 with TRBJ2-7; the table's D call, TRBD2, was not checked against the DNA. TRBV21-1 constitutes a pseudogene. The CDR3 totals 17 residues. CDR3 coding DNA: TGTGCCAGCAGCAAAGGTATCCGGGGGAGAGAGTTAGACGAGCAGTACTTC. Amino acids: CASSKGIRGRELDEQYF.

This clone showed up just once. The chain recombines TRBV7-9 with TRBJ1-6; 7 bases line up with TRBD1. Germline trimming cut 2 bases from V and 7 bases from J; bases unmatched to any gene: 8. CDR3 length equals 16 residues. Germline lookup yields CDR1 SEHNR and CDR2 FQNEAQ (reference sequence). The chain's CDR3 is CASSLNVGRGNSPLHF. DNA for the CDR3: TGTGCCAGCAGCTTAAATGTCGGCAGGGGGAATTCACCCCTCCACTTT.

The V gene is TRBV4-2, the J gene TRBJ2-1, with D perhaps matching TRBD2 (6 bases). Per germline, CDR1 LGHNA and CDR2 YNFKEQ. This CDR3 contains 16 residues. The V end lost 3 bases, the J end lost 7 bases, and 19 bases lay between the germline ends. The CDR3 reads CASSQVGTPLGNEQFF. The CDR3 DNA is TGTGCCAGCAGCCAGGTCGGGACTCCCCTGGGGAATGAGCAGTTCTTC.

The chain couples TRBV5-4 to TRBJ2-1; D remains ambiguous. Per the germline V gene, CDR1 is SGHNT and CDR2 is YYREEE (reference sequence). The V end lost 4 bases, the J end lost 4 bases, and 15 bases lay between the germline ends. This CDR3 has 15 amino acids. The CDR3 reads CASSQQRQPYNEQFF. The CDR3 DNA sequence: TGTGCCAGCAGCCAGCAGAGACAACCATACAATGAGCAGTTCTTC.

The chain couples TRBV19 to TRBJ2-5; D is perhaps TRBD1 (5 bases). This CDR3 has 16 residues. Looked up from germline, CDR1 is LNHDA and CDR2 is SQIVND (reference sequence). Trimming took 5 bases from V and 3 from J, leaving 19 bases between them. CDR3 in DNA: TGTGCCAGTAGTCTGACCTCCGTGACAGTTAAAGAGACCCAGTACTTC. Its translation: CASSLTSVTVKETQYF.

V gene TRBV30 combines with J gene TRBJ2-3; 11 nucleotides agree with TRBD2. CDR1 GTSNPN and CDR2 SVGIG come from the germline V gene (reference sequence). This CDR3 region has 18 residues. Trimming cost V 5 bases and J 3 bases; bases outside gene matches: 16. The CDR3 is CAWYPPRASGGITDTQYF. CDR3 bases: TGTGCCTGGTACCCCCCCAGGGCTAGCGGGGGGATAACAGATACGCAGTATTTT. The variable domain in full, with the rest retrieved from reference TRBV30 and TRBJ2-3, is SQTIHQWPATLVQPVGSPLSLECTVEGTSNPNLYWYRQAAGRGLQLLFYSVGIGQISSEVPQNLSASRPQDRQFILSSKKLLLSDSGFYLCAWYPPRASGGITDTQYFGPGTRLTVL.

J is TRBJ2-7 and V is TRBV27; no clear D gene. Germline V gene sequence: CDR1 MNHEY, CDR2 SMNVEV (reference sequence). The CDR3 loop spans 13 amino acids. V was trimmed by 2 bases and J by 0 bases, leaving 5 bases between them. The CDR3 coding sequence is TGTGCCAGCAGTTTAGTTAGCTCCTACGAGCAGTACTTC. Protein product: CASSLVSSYEQYF.

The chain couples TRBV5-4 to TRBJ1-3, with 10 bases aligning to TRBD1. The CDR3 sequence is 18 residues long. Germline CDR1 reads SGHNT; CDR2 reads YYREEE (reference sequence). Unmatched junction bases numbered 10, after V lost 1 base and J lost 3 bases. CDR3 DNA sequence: TGTGCCAGCAGCTTGCGTCCACAGGACAGGGGGTATGGAAACACCATATATTTT. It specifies CASSLRPQDRGYGNTIYF.

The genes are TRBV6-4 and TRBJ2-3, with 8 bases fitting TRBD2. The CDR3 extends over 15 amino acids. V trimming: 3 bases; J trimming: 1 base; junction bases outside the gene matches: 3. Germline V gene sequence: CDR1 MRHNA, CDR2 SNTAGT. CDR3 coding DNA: TGTGCCAGCAGTGAGTTAGCGGGGCGCACAGATACGCAGTATTTT. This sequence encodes CASSELAGRTDTQYF.

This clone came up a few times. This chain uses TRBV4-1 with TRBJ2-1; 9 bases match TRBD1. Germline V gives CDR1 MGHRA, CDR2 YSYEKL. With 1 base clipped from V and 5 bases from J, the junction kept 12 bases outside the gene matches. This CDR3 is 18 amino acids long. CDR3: CASSQGADGTGRHNEQFF. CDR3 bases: TGCGCCAGCAGCCAAGGAGCCGACGGGACAGGGCGGCACAATGAGCAGTTCTTC.

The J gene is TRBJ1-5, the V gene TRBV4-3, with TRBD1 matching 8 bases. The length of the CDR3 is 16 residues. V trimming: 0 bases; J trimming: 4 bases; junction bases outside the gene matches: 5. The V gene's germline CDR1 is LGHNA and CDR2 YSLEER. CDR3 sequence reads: CASSQDPRTGNQPQHF. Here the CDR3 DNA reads TGCGCCAGCAGCCAAGACCCCCGGACAGGGAATCAGCCCCAGCATTTT.

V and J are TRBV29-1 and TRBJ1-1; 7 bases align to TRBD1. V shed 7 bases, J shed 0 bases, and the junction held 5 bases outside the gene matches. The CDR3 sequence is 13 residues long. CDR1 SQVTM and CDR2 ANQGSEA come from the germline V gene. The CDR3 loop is CSARQGLNTEAFF. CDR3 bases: TGCAGCGCCAGACAGGGCCTGAACACTGAAGCTTTCTTT.

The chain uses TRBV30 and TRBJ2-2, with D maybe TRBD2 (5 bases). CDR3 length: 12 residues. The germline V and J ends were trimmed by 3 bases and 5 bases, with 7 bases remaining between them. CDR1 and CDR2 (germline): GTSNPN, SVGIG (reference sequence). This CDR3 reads CAWSPGTGELFF. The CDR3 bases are TGTGCCTGGAGCCCGGGGACCGGGGAGCTGTTTTTT.

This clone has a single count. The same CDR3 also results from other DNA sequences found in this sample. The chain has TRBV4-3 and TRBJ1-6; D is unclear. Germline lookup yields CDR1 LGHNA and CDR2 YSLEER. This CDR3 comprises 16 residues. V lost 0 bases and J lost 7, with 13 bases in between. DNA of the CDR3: TGCGCCAGCAGCCAAGATCGAGGGCAGGCCAATTCACCCCTCCACTTT. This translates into CASSQDRGQANSPLHF.